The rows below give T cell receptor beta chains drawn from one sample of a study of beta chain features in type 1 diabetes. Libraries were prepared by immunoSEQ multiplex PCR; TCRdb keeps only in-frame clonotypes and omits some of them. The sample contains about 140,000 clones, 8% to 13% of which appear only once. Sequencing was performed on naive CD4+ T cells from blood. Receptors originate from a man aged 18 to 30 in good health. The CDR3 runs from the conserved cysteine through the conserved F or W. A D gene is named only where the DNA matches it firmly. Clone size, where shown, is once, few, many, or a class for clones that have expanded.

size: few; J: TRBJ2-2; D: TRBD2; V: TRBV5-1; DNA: TGCGCCAGCACGCTAGCGGGGGCACGCACCGGGGAGCTGTTTTTT; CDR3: CASTLAGARTGELFF
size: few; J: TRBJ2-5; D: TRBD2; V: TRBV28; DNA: TGTGCCAGCAGTTCGAATCTAGCGGGGGGGCCAAAGACCCAGTACTTC; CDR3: CASSSNLAGGPKTQYF
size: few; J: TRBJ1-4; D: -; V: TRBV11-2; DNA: TGTGCCAGCAGCTTAGGGCATTCTAATGAAAAACTGTTTTTT; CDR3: CASSLGHSNEKLFF
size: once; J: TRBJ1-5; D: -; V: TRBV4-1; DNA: TGCGCCAGCAGCCAAGCGCACAGCTTCAATCAGCCCCAGCATTTT; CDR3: CASSQAHSFNQPQHF
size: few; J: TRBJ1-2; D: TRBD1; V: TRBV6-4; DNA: TGTGCCAGCAGTGACCAACCGGGACAGGGAAACACCTTC; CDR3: CASSDQPGQGNTF
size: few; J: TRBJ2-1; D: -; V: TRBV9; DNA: TGTGCCAGCAGCGTAGCTTCCAATAGCGTCGAGCAGTTCTTC; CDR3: CASSVASNSVEQFF
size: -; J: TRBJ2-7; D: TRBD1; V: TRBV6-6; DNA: TGTGCCAGCAGTTACTTGGGACAGTCCCACTACGAGCAGTACTTC; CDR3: CASSYLGQSHYEQYF
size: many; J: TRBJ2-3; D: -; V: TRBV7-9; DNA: TGTGCCAGCAGCTTCCTCACACCTAGCACAGATACGCAGTATTTT; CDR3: CASSFLTPSTDTQYF
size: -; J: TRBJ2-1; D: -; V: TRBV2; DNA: TGTGCCAGCAGTGAAGGAAAGACTCCCTCCCCGCATGAGCAGTTCTTC; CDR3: CASSEGKTPSPHEQFF
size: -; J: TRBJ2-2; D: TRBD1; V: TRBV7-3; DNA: TGTGCCAGCAGCCCACCGGGACAGGGAAGCACCGGGGAGCTGTTTTTT; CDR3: CASSPPGQGSTGELFF
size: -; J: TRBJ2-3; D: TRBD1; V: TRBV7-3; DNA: TGTGCCAGCAGCAAGACGGGACAGTCGACAGATACGCAGTATTTT; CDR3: CASSKTGQSTDTQYF
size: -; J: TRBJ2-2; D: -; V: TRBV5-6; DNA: TGTGCCAGCAGCTACAGGAACACCGGGGAGCTGTTTTTT; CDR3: CASSYRNTGELFF
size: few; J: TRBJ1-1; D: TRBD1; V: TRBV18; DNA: TGTGCCAGCTCACTGGGACAGGGCTTGAACACTGAAGCTTTCTTT; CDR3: CASSLGQGLNTEAFF
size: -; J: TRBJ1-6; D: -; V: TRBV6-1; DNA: TGTGCCAGCAGTGGCGGGGTCTATAATTCACCCCTCCACTTT; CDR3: CASSGGVYNSPLHF
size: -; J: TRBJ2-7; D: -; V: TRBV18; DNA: TGTGCCAGCTCACCATTACAGTCGACCTACGAGCAGTACTTC; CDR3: CASSPLQSTYEQYF
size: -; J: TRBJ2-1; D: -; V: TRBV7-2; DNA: TGTGCCAGCAGCTTATGGACCGGGGGGCTGAGGAATGAGCAGTTCTTC; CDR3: CASSLWTGGLRNEQFF
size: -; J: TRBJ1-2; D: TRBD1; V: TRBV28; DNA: TGTGCCAGCAGTTCATCCGGGACAGATTATGGCTACACCTTC; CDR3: CASSSSGTDYGYTF
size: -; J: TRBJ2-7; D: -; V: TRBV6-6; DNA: TGTGCCAGCAATCGGTATCCCTACGAGCAGTACTTC; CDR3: CASNRYPYEQYF
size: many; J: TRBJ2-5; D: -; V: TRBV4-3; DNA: TGCGCCAGCAGCCAAGATCGGTGGGGTGCACGGGGGTCCCAGTACTTC; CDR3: CASSQDRWGARGSQYF
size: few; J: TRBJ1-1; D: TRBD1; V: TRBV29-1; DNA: TGCAGCGTTGAGGGCAGGGGGCCCCCTGAAGCTTTCTTT; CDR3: CSVEGRGPPEAFF
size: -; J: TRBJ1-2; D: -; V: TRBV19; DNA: TGTGCCAGTAACTCAGGGGTCAGGGCAGAAGGCTACACCTTC; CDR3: CASNSGVRAEGYTF
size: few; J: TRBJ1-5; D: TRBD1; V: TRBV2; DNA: TGTGCCAGCAGTAGGGGGACAGGGAATCAGCCCCAGCATTTT; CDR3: CASSRGTGNQPQHF
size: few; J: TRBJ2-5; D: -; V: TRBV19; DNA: TGTGCCAGCGAGGGTCCGGGGCAAGAGACCCAGTACTTC; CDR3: CASEGPGQETQYF
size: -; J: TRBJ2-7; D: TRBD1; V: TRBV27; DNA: TGTGCCAGCGGGGACAGGCCCACCTACGAGCAGTACTTC; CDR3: CASGDRPTYEQYF